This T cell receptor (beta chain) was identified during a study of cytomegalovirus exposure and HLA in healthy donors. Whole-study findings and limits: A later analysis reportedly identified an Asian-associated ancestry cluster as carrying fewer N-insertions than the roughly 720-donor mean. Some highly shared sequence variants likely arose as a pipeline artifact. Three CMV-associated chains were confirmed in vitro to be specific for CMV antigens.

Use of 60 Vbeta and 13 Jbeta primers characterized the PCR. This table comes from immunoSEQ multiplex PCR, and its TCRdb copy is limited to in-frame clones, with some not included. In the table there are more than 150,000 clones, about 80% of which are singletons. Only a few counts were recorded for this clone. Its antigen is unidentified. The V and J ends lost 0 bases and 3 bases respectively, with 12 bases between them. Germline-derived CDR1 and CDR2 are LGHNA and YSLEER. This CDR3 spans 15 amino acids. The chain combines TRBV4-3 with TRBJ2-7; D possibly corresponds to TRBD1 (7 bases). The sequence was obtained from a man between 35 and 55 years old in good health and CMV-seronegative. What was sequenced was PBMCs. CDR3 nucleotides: TGCGCCAGCAGCCAAGACGGACAGGACTACTACGAGCAGTACTTC. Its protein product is CASSQDGQDYYEQYF.